This T cell receptor (beta chain) originates from a study of OX40 agonist ivuxolimab in advanced cancers. Notes on the research overall: Ivuxolimab was a fully human IgG2 agonistic monoclonal antibody targeting the costimulatory receptor OX40 (CD134). Of the approximately 50 dose-escalation patients, hepatocellular carcinoma was present in around 20, melanoma in around 15, renal cell carcinoma in 9 and head and neck cancer in 9. Partial responses were achieved by three dose-escalation patients, of whom one had hepatocellular carcinoma and two had cutaneous melanoma. Intravenous ivuxolimab was administered to patients every 2 weeks at six dose levels: 0.01, 0.1, 0.3, 1.5, 3 and 10 mg/kg. The paper describes the monotherapy dose-escalation part (N of about 57 patients) of the phase I trial of ivuxolimab. In the dose-escalation cohort, approximately 80% of patients were male, and the mean age was around 65 years with a range of roughly 20 to 80. Prior anti-PD-1, anti-PD-L1 or anti-CTLA-4 therapy was permitted, and roughly two fifths of dose-escalation patients had received checkpoint inhibitors. The purpose of peripheral TCRbeta sequencing was to test whether ivuxolimab changed TCR sequence diversity and led to clonal T-cell expansion. What the research found in general, with its limitations: At doses of 0.1 to 3.0 mg/kg, clonal expansion of both CD4+ and CD8+ T cells in blood was seen between baseline and week 6. In the 0.1-3.0 mg/kg groups, partial responders were among the patients with the lowest normalized peripheral clonal expansion, particularly in CD8+ T cells. Low levels of normalized T-cell clonal expansion were also shown by some nonresponding patients. Antigen specificity was not determined for the clonally expanded peripheral T cells. On average, CD8+ T cells showed more expanded clones than CD4+ T cells after ivuxolimab.

The trial excluded patients who had a history of autoimmune disease or who were on systemic immunosuppression. Peripheral blood for TCR sequencing was collected from all dose cohorts at baseline, on cycle 4 day 1, and on cycle 7 day 1. The samples were taken from a phase I, first-in-human, multicenter, open-label dose-escalation trial of ivuxolimab. The trial enrolled adults with locally advanced or metastatic head and neck squamous cell, hepatocellular, melanoma or renal cell carcinoma. Before TCR sequencing, CD4+ T cells and CD8+ T cells from peripheral blood were sorted into separate populations. As to this clone: Its antigen is unknown. It has no much larger one-base neighbor in the sample; base qualities were not kept.

Genomic DNA was isolated from the sorted cells so that the TCRbeta CDR3 region could be sequenced. The immunoSEQ Assay was used to sequence the TCRbeta CDR3 regions. Imported from immuneACCESS, the table was reduced by TCRdb to in-frame sequences with V and J called. These copies leave out some clones; in studies compared against another copy, an unresolved V gene accounts for under half, and the cause of the remainder is not known. This sample comprises more than 60,000 clones, roughly three quarters of them detected only once. The ten largest clones represent about 5% of the sample. Measured from the cysteine to the phenylalanine, the CDR3 is 11 residues long. Only the CDR3 DNA is retained, 33 bases long and in frame from the first base. V drops 2 bases and J drops 5 bases, leaving 3 bases in between. As encoded in the germline V gene, CDR1 is SGHNT while CDR2 is YENEEA.

This sample comprised CD4+ or CD8+ T cells sorted from blood, obtained in a trial of the OX40 agonist ivuxolimab. The chain links TRBV11-3 with TRBJ2-5, with no confidently assigned D gene. The sequence was collected from an adult with an advanced solid tumor such as melanoma, head and neck, liver or kidney cancer. The nucleotide sequence is TGTGCCAGCAGCTTACGGGAGACCCAGTACTTC. Its translation is CASSLRETQYF.